This T cell receptor (beta chain) was found in a study of blood T cell repertoires in COVID-19. Source study methods: How many nucleated cells were present was estimated from reference gene primer amplification. Clones were read by immunoSEQ multiplex PCR, and TCRdb kept only the in-frame ones, dropping some. Clone size and the V and J calls come from that table; the DNA yielded D and trimming. The sample lists under 70,000 clones; around 84% were seen once. The V end lost 5 bases, the J end lost 0 bases, and 10 bases lay between the germline ends. The CDR3 is 14 amino acids. Per the germline V gene, CDR1 is MNHEY and CDR2 is SVGAGI.

The sequence derives from an elderly woman with acute or convalescent COVID-19. Sequenced: peripheral blood. The rearrangement uses TRBV6-5 and TRBJ1-1; D is possibly TRBD1 (5 bases). The CDR3: CASSRGWMNTEAFF. In DNA form, the CDR3 reads TGTGCCAGCAGTAGGGGTTGGATGAACACTGAAGCTTTCTTT.